One sample yielded the 22 T cell receptor beta chains listed below, sequenced in a study of PD-1 blockade in classical Hodgkin lymphoma. The assay was immunoSEQ multiplex PCR, and TCRdb's table has in-frame clones only and misses some. The table lists about 40,000 clones, about 89% of them singletons. Autologous stem cell transplantation was followed by relapse in every patient, and brentuximab vedotin exposure varied. Material: peripheral blood mononuclear cells (PBMCs), obtained at baseline. These receptors were obtained from a human donor with classical Hodgkin lymphoma.

J is TRBJ2-5 and V is TRBV7-9, with a tentative D call TRBD1 (5 bases). Germline CDR1 is SEHNR and CDR2 is FQNEAQ (reference sequence). The CDR3 is made up of 15 amino acids. The V and J ends lost 1 base and 0 bases respectively, with 9 bases between them. In DNA, the CDR3 is TGTGCCAGCAGCTTAGGGTACAGGTACCAAGAGACCCAGTACTTC. This encodes CASSLGYRYQETQYF.

This chain connects TRBV6-1 to TRBJ1-3; D gene uncertain. The CDR3 sequence is 15 residues long. Germline V gives CDR1 MNHNS, CDR2 SASEGT. Trimming pared 1 base from V and 0 bases from J, leaving 7 bases between. The CDR3, as DNA: TGTGCCAGCAGTGAAGACTACAGCTCTGGAAACACCATATATTTT. Amino acid sequence: CASSEDYSSGNTIYF.

The rearrangement links TRBV27 to TRBJ1-2; 10 nucleotides align to TRBD1. This CDR3 is built from 16 residues. The V gene end was trimmed by 4 bases and the J gene end by 5 bases; junction bases not matched to a gene: 10. Looked up from germline, CDR1 is MNHEY and CDR2 is SMNVEV (reference sequence). The DNA for the CDR3 is TGTGCCAGCAGTTCAACCGGGACAGGGGTAGTATATGGCTACACCTTC. This translates into CASSSTGTGVVYGYTF.

This rearrangement joins TRBV19 to TRBJ2-2; TRBD1 agrees at 9 bases. The CDR3 is made up of 16 amino acids. Germline-derived CDR1 and CDR2 are LNHDA and SQIVND (reference sequence). V lost 7 bases, J lost 5 bases, and 11 bases stayed unmatched. The CDR3 region has the DNA TGTGCCAGTATTTCCACAGGGGGCCGCTTTACCGGGGAGCTGTTTTTT. Protein product: CASISTGGRFTGELFF.

The chain joins TRBV11-2 to TRBJ1-2; TRBD1 might be the D (5 bases). The CDR3 loop spans 14 amino acids. From germline, CDR1 is SGHAT and CDR2 FQNNGV. The V end lost 2 bases, the J end lost 6 bases, and 13 bases lay between the germline ends. The CDR3 nucleotides are TGTGCCAGCAGCTTAACGGGGCGCGGTAATGGCTACACCTTC. Translation gives CASSLTGRGNGYTF.

V usage is TRBV10-3 and J usage is TRBJ1-6; the D gene is possibly TRBD1 (6 bases). The ends were cut back, 4 bases at V and 6 bases at J, with 13 bases in the middle. There are 15 residues in the CDR3. The V gene's germline CDR1 is ENHRY and CDR2 SYGVKD. In DNA form, the CDR3 reads TGTGCCATCAGTGGGACAGTCGGAGGTAATTCACCCCTCCACTTT. Its protein product is CAISGTVGGNSPLHF.

The chain recombines TRBV7-3 with TRBJ2-2, with D possibly TRBD2 on 6 matching bases. The V end was cut by 5 bases, the J end by 6 bases, with 16 bases between. The V gene's germline CDR1 is SGHTA and CDR2 FQGTGA. The CDR3 has 15 residues. The CDR3 DNA sequence: TGTGCCAGCAGCAGACTTACGGCGGGATCCGGGGAGCTGTTTTTT. Protein: CASSRLTAGSGELFF.

The table lists this clone with a few counts. One end of the junction fails to match germline, which may point to a read error. The chain is built from TRBV7-6 and TRBJ2-7; 8 bases map to TRBD1. This CDR3 has 16 amino acids. Germline V lookup: CDR1 SGHVS, CDR2 FNYEAQ. The DNA for the CDR3 is TGTGCCAGCAGTTTAGGACAGGGCATACTTTCCTACGAGCAGTACTTC. It yields the protein CASSLGQGILSYEQYF. The variable domain in full, with the rest retrieved from reference TRBV7-6 and TRBJ2-7, is GAGVSQSPRYKVTKRGQDVALRCDPISGHVSLYWYRQALGQGPEFLTYFNYEAQQDKSGLPNDRFSAERPEGSISTLTIQRTEQRDSAMYRCASSLGQGILSYEQYFGPGTRLTVT.

This clone occurred once. V gene TRBV19 combines with J gene TRBJ1-5; a possible D gene is TRBD1 (5 bases). The germline V and J ends were trimmed by 5 bases and 4 bases, with 15 bases remaining between them. Germline CDR1 LNHDA, CDR2 SQIVND (reference sequence). This CDR3 comprises 15 residues. The DNA of the CDR3 is TGTGCCAGTAGTTGGAATCGGGGGTGGAATCAGCCCCAGCATTTT. It codes for CASSWNRGWNQPQHF. The complete variable domain, with remaining parts taken from reference TRBV19 and TRBJ1-5, reads DGGITQSPKYLFRKEGQNVTLSCEQNLNHDAMYWYRQDPGQGLRLIYYSQIVNDFQKGDIAEGYSVSREKKESFPLTVTSAQKNPTAFYLCASSWNRGWNQPQHFGDGTRLSIL.

The chain uses TRBV28 and TRBJ2-1; D call uncertain. With 2 bases removed from V and 10 bases from J, the gap between germline ends came to 15 bases. The CDR3 sequence is 14 residues long. The germline V gene has CDR1 MDHEN and CDR2 SYDVKM. The CDR3 nucleotides read TGTGCCAGCAGTTTAGCCCAGGCTGGGATAGAGCAGTTCTTC. Translated: CASSLAQAGIEQFF. Filled out from reference TRBV28 and TRBJ2-1, the complete variable domain reads DVKVTQSSRYLVKRTGEKVFLECVQDMDHENMFWYRQDPGLGLRLIYFSYDVKMKEKGDIPEGYSVSREKKERFSLILESASTNQTSMYLCASSLAQAGIEQFFGPGTRLTVL.

The chain joins TRBV18 to TRBJ1-5; D uncertain. Germline lookup yields CDR1 KGHSH and CDR2 LQKENI. The V and J ends lost 6 bases and 3 bases respectively, with 9 bases between them. This CDR3 comprises 13 residues. The CDR3 coding sequence is TGTGCCAGCTCTATGGACTACAATCAGCCCCAGCATTTT. It codes for CASSMDYNQPQHF.

This chain connects TRBV29-1 to TRBJ1-2; 9 positions match TRBD1. CDR1 and CDR2 (germline): SQVTM, ANQGSEA. Unmatched junction bases numbered 11, after V lost 4 bases and J lost 8 bases. The CDR3 has 14 residues. CDR3 nucleotides: TGCAGCGTTGGGTCGGGACAGGGCACCGGCGGCTACACCTTC. This translates into CSVGSGQGTGGYTF. Using reference TRBV29-1 and TRBJ1-2 for the parts outside the CDR3, the full variable domain is SAVISQKPSRDICQRGTSLTIQCQVDSQVTMMFWYRQQPGQSLTLIATANQGSEATYESGFVIDKFPISRPNLTFSTLTVSNMSPEDSSIYLCSVGSGQGTGGYTFGSGTRLTVV.

The chain employs TRBV5-4 and TRBJ2-1, with D perhaps matching TRBD1 (7 bases). CDR3 length: 15 amino acids. Trimming cost V 3 bases and J 4 bases, with 14 bases left between them. Germline assignment: CDR1 SGHNT and CDR2 YYREEE (reference sequence). The DNA for the CDR3 is TGTGCCAGCAGCTGGCGTCCAGGGGGGTACAATGAGCAGTTCTTC. Protein: CASSWRPGGYNEQFF.

The chain uses TRBV6-1 and TRBJ2-5, with 7 positions matching TRBD1. This CDR3 contains 14 residues. CDR1 and CDR2 from the germline V gene are MNHNS and SASEGT. With 4 bases clipped from V and 5 bases from J, the junction kept 7 bases outside the gene matches. The CDR3 DNA reads TGTGCCAGCAGTGGCCGACAGGGCCAGGAGACCCAGTACTTC. This encodes CASSGRQGQETQYF.

This sequence joins TRBV5-1 and TRBJ2-5, with D unclear. The V and J ends lost 0 bases and 0 bases respectively, with 9 bases between them. The CDR3 is 15 amino acids. The germline V gene encodes CDR1 SGHRS and CDR2 YFSETQ. CDR3 DNA sequence: TGCGCCAGCAGCTTGGAACGGATGTACCAAGAGACCCAGTACTTC. It encodes CASSLERMYQETQYF.

This chain joins TRBV6-1 and TRBJ1-1; a possible D gene is TRBD1 (5 bases). Between the trimmed V and J ends, which lost 4 bases and 3 bases, there was a span of 9 bases. CDR3 size: 13 residues. Germline V gene sequence: CDR1 MNHNS, CDR2 SASEGT. This chain's CDR3 is CASSGRGDTEAFF. The CDR3 coding sequence is TGTGCCAGCAGTGGTAGGGGCGACACTGAAGCTTTCTTT.

The CDR3 is CASTSGGGYEQYF. In DNA form, the CDR3 reads TGCGCCAGCACCTCAGGGGGGGGGTACGAGCAGTACTTC. The V gene is TRBV4-1, the J gene TRBJ2-7; either TRBD1 or TRBD2 may fit D (7 bases each). The CDR3 sequence is 13 residues long. Germline V gives CDR1 MGHRA, CDR2 YSYEKL. Trimming shortened V by 7 bases and J by 4 bases, and 14 bases separated the two germline ends.

This chain connects TRBV7-9 to TRBJ1-5; TRBD1 agrees at 9 bases. The CDR3 has 14 residues. Trimming removed 5 bases from V and 6 bases from J; junction bases left unmatched: 5. Germline V gene lookup returns CDR1 SEHNR and CDR2 FQNEAQ (reference sequence). The CDR3 loop is CASSPGQGSQPQHF. CDR3 coding DNA: TGTGCCAGCAGCCCAGGACAGGGGAGTCAGCCCCAGCATTTT.

The rearrangement links TRBV4-1 to TRBJ2-7; possibly TRBD1 for D (5 bases). Trimming removed 3 bases at V and 0 bases at J, with 9 bases between. The CDR3 loop spans 14 amino acids. CDR1 is MGHRA, CDR2 YSYEKL, per germline. The CDR3 is CASSQGQGSYEQYF. The CDR3 bases are TGCGCCAGCAGCCAGGGGCAGGGCTCCTACGAGCAGTACTTC.

This clone appeared once. Written as DNA, the CDR3 is TGTGCCAGCAGTTACCCCGGAGGGTTCGCCGAGCAGTACTTC. Its protein product is CASSYPGGFAEQYF. This chain uses TRBV6-5 with TRBJ2-7, with D possibly matching TRBD2 (6 bases). The germline V gene encodes CDR1 MNHEY and CDR2 SVGAGI. Between the trimmed V and J ends, which lost 2 bases and 6 bases, there was a span of 14 bases. The CDR3 totals 14 residues.

This clone has a handful of counts. In nucleotides, the CDR3 is TGTGCCAGCAGCTTGACAGGGGTTTTTCCCGGGGAGCTGTTTTTT. Its protein is CASSLTGVFPGELFF. J is TRBJ2-2 and V is TRBV7-2, with 8 bases aligning to TRBD1. The CDR3 consists of 15 residues. J was trimmed by 6 bases and V by 3 bases; bases with no gene match: 6. Germline CDR1 is SGHTA and CDR2 is FQGNSA.

J is TRBJ1-1 and V is TRBV7-9; D is uncertain. This CDR3 has 14 amino acids. In germline, CDR1 is SEHNR, CDR2 FQNEAQ (reference sequence). V was shortened by 2 bases and J by 3 bases, with 10 bases between the two germline ends. The CDR3: CASSLRVWDTEAFF. The CDR3 bases are TGTGCCAGCAGCTTACGAGTCTGGGACACTGAAGCTTTCTTT.